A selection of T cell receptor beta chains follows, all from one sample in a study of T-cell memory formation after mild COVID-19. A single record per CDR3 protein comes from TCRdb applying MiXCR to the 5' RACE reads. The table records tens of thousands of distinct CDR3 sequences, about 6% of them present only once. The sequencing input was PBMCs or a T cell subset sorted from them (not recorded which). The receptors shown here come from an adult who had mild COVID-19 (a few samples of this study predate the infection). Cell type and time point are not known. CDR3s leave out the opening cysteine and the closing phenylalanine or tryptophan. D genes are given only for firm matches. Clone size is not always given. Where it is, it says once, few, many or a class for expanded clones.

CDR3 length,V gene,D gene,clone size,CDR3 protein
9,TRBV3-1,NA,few,ASSQGGGQY
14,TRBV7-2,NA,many,ASSRKGGGSSYEQY
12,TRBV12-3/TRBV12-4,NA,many,ATSRLRRNYGYT
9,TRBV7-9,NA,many,ASSLNEAQY
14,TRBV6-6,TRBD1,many,ASSFGGQGRQETQY
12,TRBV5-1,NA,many,ASSLDGGSGELF
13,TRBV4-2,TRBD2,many,ASSLGLAAMETQY
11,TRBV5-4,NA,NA,ASSLWGTGGQY
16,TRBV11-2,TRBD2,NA,ASSPRPDGRGGKNIQY
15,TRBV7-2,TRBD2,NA,ASSLAVAGGNTGELF
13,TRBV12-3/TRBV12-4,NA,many,ASSRDGKSNQPQH
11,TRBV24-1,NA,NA,ATSVQGNQPQH
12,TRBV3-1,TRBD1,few,ASSQGQGRSPLH
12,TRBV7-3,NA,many,ASSSGPRTGELF
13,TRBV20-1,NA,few,SARDLPTTTGELF
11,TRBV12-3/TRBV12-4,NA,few,ASSFSVGETQY
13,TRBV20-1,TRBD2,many,SARIAGLSYNEQF
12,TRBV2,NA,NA,ASLRTPSGDTLY
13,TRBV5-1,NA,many,ASSLGDPGRETQY
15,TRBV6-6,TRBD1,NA,ASSYSRTGENTGELF
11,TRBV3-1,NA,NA,ASSPSLRDGYT
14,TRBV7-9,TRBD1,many,ASSLLTGGGTDTQY
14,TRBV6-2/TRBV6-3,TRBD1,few,ASRQGPTGGNTEAF
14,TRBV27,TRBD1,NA,ASSEPDRANTGELF
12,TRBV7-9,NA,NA,ASSLAAAADTQY
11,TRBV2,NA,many,ASSGGSNQPQH
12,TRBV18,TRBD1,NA,ASSSRQGGETQY
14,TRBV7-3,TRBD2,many,ASSPSLAGGYNEQF
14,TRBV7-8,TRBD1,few,ASSPRGQGVTGELF
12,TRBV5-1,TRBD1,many,ASSGPQGGTEAF
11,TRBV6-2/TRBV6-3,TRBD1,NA,ASNRQGWTEAF
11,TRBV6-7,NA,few,ASSCHSRREQF
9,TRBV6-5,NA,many,ASRNNNEQF
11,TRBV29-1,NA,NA,SASTGPGTEAF
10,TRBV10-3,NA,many,AISGSGNTIY
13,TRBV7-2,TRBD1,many,ASSLTGGAGNEQF
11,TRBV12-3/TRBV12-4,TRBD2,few,AAGRAGDNEQF
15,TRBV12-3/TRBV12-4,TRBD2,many,ASSLRLAGAILYEQY
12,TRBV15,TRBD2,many,ATSRAGGLDEQY
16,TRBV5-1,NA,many,ASSLSSSGQRSSYEQY
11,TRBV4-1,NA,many,ASSQDRGRRSL
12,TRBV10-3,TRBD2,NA,AIGEGSFYNEQF